The 6 T cell receptor beta chains below all came from one sample that was sequenced in a study of cytomegalovirus exposure and HLA in healthy donors. PCR used 60 Vbeta primers and 13 Jbeta primers. The method was immunoSEQ multiplex PCR; TCRdb's version includes in-frame clones alone and lacks a portion of them. The sample holds around 160,000 clones; around 79% are singletons and the top ten take around an eighth. Sample: PBMCs. Receptors originate from a man aged 50-59 years in good health and CMV-seropositive.

V usage is TRBV5-1 and J usage is TRBJ2-3; 7 bases match TRBD2. The CDR3 consists of 14 residues. The ends lost 4 bases at V and 6 bases at J; junction bases unmatched: 8. Germline V gives CDR1 SGHRS, CDR2 YFSETQ. CDR3 sequence: CASSTSGVSDTQYF. The CDR3 DNA is TGCGCCAGCAGCACAAGCGGGGTCAGTGATACGCAGTATTTT.

The rearrangement links TRBV28 to TRBJ2-7; 8 bases match TRBD1. The CDR3 has 15 amino acids. The germline gives CDR1 MDHEN, CDR2 SYDVKM. V dropped 6 bases and J dropped 3; count of bases not matched to a gene: 10. For the CDR3, the DNA is TGTGCCAGCAGCTCCGGGACAGGATCAGACTACGAGCAGTACGTC. Its translation is CASSSGTGSDYEQYV.

The gene calls are TRBV4-1 and TRBJ2-5; 7 positions match TRBD2. The CDR3 consists of 16 residues. J was trimmed by 5 bases and V by 2 bases; bases with no gene match: 11. CDR1 is MGHRA and CDR2 is YSYEKL in the germline V gene. CDR3 amino acids: CASSQFSPRGGETQYF. The CDR3 region has the DNA TGCGCCAGCAGCCAATTTTCCCCCCGGGGAGGGGAGACCCAGTACTTC.

V is TRBV5-1 and J is TRBJ1-4; D remains unclear. There are 14 residues in the CDR3. The ends were cut back, 0 bases at V and 2 bases at J, with 5 bases in the middle. Germline lookup yields CDR1 SGHRS and CDR2 YFSETQ. As DNA, the CDR3 is TGCGCCAGCAGCTTGGCTTCCACTAATGAAAAACTGTTTTTT. This translates into CASSLASTNEKLFF. Complete variable domain (other parts from reference TRBV5-1 and TRBJ1-4): KAGVTQTPRYLIKTRGQQVTLSCSPISGHRSVSWYQQTPGQGLQFLFEYFSETQRNKGNFPGRFSGRQFSNSRSEMNVSTLELGDSALYLCASSLASTNEKLFFGSGTQLSVL.

The chain uses TRBV2 and TRBJ1-2; TRBD1 might be the D (6 bases). The V and J ends lost 3 bases and 4 bases respectively, with 15 bases between them. The CDR3 is 15 residues long. The germline V gene encodes CDR1 SNHLY and CDR2 FYNNEI. In nucleotides, the CDR3 is TGTGCCAGCAGTGAGGAACAGGGCCTGGGCTATGGCTACACCTTC. It is translated as CASSEEQGLGYGYTF. The full variable domain, its missing parts supplied by reference TRBV2 and TRBJ1-2, is EPEVTQTPSHQVTQMGQEVILRCVPISNHLYFYWYRQILGQKVEFLVSFYNNEISEKSEIFDDQFSVERPDGSNFTLKIRSTKLEDSAMYFCASSEEQGLGYGYTFGSGTRLTVV.

The chain recombines TRBV27 with TRBJ2-7, with 8 bases identical to TRBD1. With V trimmed by 8 bases and J by 4 bases, 10 bases remained unmatched. Germline CDR1 is MNHEY and CDR2 is SMNVEV (reference sequence). The CDR3 sequence is 14 residues long. The CDR3 DNA is TGTGCCAGCTACAGACAGGGGTGGCGTTACGAGCAGTACGTC. Its translation: CASYRQGWRYEQYV.